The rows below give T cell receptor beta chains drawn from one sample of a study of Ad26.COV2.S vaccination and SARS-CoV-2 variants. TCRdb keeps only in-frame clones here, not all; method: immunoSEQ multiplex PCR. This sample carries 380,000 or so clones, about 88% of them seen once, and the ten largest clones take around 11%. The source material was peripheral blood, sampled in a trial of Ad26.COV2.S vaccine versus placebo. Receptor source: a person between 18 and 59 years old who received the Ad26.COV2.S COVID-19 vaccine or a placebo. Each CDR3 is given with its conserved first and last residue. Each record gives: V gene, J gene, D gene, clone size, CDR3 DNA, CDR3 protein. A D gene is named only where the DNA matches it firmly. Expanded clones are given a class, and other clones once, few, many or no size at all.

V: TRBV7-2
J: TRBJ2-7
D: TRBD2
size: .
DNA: TGTGCCAGCAGCCTACTAGCGGGGGGTCTCGAGCAGTACTTC
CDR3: CASSLLAGGLEQYF

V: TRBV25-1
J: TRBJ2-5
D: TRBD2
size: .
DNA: TGTGCCAGCAGTGAATTCGGACTAGCTTCAGAGACCCAGTACTTC
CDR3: CASSEFGLASETQYF

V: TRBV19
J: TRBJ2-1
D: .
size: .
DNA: TGTGCCAGTAGTATAGAAAGCTCGGCTTCAAGCTCCTACAATGAGCAGTTCTTC
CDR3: CASSIESSASSSYNEQFF

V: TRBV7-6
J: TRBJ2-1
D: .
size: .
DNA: TGTGCCAGCAGTCACCGCCGGGATCCCACCTACAATGAGCAGTTCTTC
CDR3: CASSHRRDPTYNEQFF

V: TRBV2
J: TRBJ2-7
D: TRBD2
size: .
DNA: TGTGCCACTAGCGGGGGTCCTTACGAGCAGTACTTC
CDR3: CATSGGPYEQYF

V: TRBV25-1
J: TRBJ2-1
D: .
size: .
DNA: TGTGCCAGCCGGGGCGCGAGCTCCTACAATGAGCAGTTCTTC
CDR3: CASRGASSYNEQFF

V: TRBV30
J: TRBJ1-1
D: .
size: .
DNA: TGTGCCTGGAGTGGGAGGGGGTCTGGCACTGAAGCTTTCTTT
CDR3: CAWSGRGSGTEAFF

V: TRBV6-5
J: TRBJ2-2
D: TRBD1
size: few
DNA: TGTGCCAGCAGACAGACAGGGAATACCGGGGAGCTGTTTTTT
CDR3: CASRQTGNTGELFF

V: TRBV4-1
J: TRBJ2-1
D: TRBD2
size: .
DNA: TGCGCCAGCAGCCAAGATGGCGGGGGACCTCACTCCTACAATGAGCAGTTCTTC
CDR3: CASSQDGGGPHSYNEQFF

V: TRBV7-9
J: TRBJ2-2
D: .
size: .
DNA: TGTGCCATTTGGGGGGCGGCGAACACCGGGGAGCTGTTTTTT
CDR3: CAIWGAANTGELFF

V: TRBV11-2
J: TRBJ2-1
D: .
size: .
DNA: TGTGCCAGCAACACCTTGAATGAGCAGTTCTTC
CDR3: CASNTLNEQFF

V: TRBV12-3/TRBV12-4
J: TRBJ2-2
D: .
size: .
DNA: TGTGCCACTCGGGGACTTAACACCGGGGAGCTGTTTTTT
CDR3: CATRGLNTGELFF

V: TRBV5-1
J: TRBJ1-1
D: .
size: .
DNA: TGCGCCAGCAGCTTGGACAGGACCGAGGTTGGAGCTTTCTTT
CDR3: CASSLDRTEVGAFF

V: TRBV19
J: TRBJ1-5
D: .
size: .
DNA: TGTGCCAGTAGTTCGTACGGGACCGCTAGCAATCAGCCCCAGCATTTT
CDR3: CASSSYGTASNQPQHF

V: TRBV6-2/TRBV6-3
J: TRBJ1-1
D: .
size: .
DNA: TGTGCCAGCAGCCGGGGCCTCACTGAAGCTTTCTTT
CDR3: CASSRGLTEAFF

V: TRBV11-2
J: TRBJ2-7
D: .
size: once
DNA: TGTGCCAGCAGCTTCGGTGACGGAGCCTACGAGCAGTACTTC
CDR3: CASSFGDGAYEQYF

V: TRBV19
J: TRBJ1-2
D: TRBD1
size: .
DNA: TGTGCCAGTAGTATAGAGGCCGGACAGGGGAATAACTATGGCTACACCTTC
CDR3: CASSIEAGQGNNYGYTF

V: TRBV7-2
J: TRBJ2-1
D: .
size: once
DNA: TGTGCCAGCAGCTTAGATGCTTCCTATGAGCAGTTCTTC
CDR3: CASSLDASYEQFF

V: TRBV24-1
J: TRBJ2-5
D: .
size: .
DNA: TGTGCCACCAGTGATTTTCCGGGTAAAGAGACCCAGTACTTC
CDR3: CATSDFPGKETQYF

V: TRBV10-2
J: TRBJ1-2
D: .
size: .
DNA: TGCGCCAGCAGTGAAGGGTATGGCTACACCTTC
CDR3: CASSEGYGYTF

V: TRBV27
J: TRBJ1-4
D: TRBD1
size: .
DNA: TGTGCCAGCAGTTACAGGGGGCTCCTTGGAAAACTGTTTTTT
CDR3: CASSYRGLLGKLFF

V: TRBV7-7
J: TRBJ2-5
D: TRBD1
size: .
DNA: TGTGCCAGCAGCTTACGGGTCACCGGGACAGCGAAAGAGACCCAGTACTTC
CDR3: CASSLRVTGTAKETQYF

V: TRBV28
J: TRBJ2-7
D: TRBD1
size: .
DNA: TGTGCCAGCAGTTTGGGACAGGGAGGAGACGAGCAGTACTTC
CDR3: CASSLGQGGDEQYF

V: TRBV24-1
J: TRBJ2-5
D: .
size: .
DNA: TGTGCCACCAGTTTAGCCCAGGGATACCAAGAGACCCAGTACTTC
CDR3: CATSLAQGYQETQYF

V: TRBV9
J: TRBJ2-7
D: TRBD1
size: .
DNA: TGTGCCAGCAGCGACTCGCCCGGGACAGGGGGCTACGAGCAGTACTTC
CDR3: CASSDSPGTGGYEQYF

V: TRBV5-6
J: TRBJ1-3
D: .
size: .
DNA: TGTGCCAGCGGTCGGGGCAGCGGCTCTGGAAACACCATATATTTT
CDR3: CASGRGSGSGNTIYF

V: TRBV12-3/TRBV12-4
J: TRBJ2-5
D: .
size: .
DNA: TGTGCCAGCGGAAGAAGACAACCGGAGACCCAGTACTTC
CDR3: CASGRRQPETQYF

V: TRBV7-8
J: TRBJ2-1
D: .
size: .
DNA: TGTGCCAGCAACCCTCAAGGGACCACCTTCTACAATGAGCAGTTCTTC
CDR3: CASNPQGTTFYNEQFF

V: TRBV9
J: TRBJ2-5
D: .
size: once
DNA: TGTGCCAGCAGCGTGGAAGCGGGTTATGAGACCCAGTACTTC
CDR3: CASSVEAGYETQYF

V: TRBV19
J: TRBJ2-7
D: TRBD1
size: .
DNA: TGTGCCAGTAGCATCCGGGACAGTGGCTCCTACGAGCAGTACTTC
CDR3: CASSIRDSGSYEQYF

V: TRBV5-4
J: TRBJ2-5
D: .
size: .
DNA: TGTGCCAGCAGCTCCCGGACAGCGGTCATGGGGGTCCAGTACTTC
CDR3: CASSSRTAVMGVQYF

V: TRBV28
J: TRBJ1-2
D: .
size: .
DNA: TGTGCCAGCAGTTTGGACCGAACTAACTATGGCTACACCTTC
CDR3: CASSLDRTNYGYTF

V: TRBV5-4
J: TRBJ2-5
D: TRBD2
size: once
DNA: TGTGCCAGCAGCTTCAAGCGGGGGGGCCAAGAGACCCAGTACTTC
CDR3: CASSFKRGGQETQYF

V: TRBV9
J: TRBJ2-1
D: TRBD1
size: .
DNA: TGTGCCAGCAGCGTCGGGACAGGGGGGCTCAATGAGCAGTTCTTC
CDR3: CASSVGTGGLNEQFF

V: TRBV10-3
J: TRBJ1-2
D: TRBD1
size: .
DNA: TGTGCCATCAGTGAGCCGAACAGGGGCTATGGCTACACCTTC
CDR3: CAISEPNRGYGYTF

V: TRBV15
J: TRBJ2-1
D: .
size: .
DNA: TGTGCCACCAGACCAGGGGCCACTAGCTCCTACAATGAGCAGTTCTTC
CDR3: CATRPGATSSYNEQFF

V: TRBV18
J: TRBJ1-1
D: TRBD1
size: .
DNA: TGTGCCAGCTCACCGCCAGGGGGCTATGGCACTGAAGCTTTCTTT
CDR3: CASSPPGGYGTEAFF

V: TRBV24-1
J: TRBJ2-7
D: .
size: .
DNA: TGTGCCACCAGTGATCAAAAACAGGGTTCCTACGAGCAGTACTTC
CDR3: CATSDQKQGSYEQYF

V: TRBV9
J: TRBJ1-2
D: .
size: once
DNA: TGTGCCAGCAGCGTAGGGGAAGTCGTGGAGGGCTACACCTTC
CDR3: CASSVGEVVEGYTF

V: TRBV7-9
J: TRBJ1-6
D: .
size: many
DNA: TGTGCCAGCAGCTTAAGAATCGGGGATTCACCCCTCCACTTT
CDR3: CASSLRIGDSPLHF

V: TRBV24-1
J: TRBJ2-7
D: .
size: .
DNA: TGTGCCACCAGTGATTTGGTGGGGAACGAGCAGTACTTC
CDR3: CATSDLVGNEQYF

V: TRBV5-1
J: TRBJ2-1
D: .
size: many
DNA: TGCGCCAGCAGCTTAATCGCCCGGCCCGAGTACAATGAGCAGTTCTTC
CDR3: CASSLIARPEYNEQFF

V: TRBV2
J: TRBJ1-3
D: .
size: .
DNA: TGTGCCAGTGTGGAGGGCTCCACCTCTGGAAACACCATATATTTT
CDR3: CASVEGSTSGNTIYF

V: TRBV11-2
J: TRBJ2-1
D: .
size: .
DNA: TGTGCCAGCAGCTCAAGCGTCCGGGGGGAGCAGTTCTTC
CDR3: CASSSSVRGEQFF